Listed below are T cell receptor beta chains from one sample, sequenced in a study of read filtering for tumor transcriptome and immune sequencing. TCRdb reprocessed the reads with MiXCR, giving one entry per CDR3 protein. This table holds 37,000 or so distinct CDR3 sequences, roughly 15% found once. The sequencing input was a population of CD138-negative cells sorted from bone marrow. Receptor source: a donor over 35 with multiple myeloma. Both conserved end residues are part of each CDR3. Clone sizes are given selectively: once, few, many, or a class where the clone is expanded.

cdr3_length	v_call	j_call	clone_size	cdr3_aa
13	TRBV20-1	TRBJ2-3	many	CSATSGYTDTQYF
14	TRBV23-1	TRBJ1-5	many	CASTQGYSNQPQHF
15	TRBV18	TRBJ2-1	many	CASSPYGEIAGGQFF
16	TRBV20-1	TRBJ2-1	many	CSARDWRETLRARQFF
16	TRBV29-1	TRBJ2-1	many	CSVTPQSGKIYNEQFF
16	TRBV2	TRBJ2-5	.	CASRAPGLPRGETQYF
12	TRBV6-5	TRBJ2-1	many	CASAEPNNEQFF
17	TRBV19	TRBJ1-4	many	CASSTELGTGLNEKLFF
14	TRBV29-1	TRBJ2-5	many	CSVEIAGVHETQYF
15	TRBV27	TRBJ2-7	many	CASSSTSGKGYEQYF
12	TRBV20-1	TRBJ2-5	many	CSAAMDGETQYF
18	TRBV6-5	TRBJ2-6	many	CASSYGLAGGWGANVLTF
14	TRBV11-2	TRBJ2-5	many	CASSLGTSKETQYF
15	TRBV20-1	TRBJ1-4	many	CSAPGGGGVREKLFF
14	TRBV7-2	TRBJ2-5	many	CASSSSGEGETQYF
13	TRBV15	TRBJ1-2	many	CATSRDEGGGYTF
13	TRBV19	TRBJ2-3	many	CASSPGTGDTQYF
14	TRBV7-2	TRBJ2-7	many	CASRGGTGPDEQYF
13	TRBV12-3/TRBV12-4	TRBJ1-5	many	CASSSDRARPQHF
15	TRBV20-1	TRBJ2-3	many	CSAAGPQGSTDTQYF
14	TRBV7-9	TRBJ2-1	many	CASGVLANYNEQFF
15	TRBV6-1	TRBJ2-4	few	CASSEVYGAKNIQYF
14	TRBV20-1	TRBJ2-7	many	CSAGIGGYSYEQYF
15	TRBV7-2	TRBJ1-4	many	CASSLAPGRNEKLFF
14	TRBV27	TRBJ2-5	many	CASSNSGFRETQYF
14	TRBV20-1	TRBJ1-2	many	CSATHPGGTYGYTF
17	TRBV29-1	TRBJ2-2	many	CSVWGGGGMGNTGELFF
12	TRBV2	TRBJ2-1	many	CASTTGYDEQFF
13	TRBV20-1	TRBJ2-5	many	CSFGGAGEETQYF
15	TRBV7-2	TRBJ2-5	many	CASSLSLGTEGTQYF
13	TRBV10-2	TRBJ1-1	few	CASRPRTETEAFF
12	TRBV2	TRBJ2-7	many	CAAAGNSYEQYF
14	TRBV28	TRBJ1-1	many	CASSTTGGVTEAFF
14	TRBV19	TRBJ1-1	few	CASSLAGGNTEAFF
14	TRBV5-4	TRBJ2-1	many	CASSLTIYNNEQSF
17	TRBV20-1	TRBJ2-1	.	CSAEGLAGGHGYNEQFF
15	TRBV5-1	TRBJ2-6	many	CASSLTGSGANVLTF
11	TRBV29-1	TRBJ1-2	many	CSVEDNYGYTF
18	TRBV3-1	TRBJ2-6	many	CASSLGSGMGSGANVLTF
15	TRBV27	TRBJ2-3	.	CASKLRAFITDTQYF
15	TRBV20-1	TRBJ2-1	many	CSARDGGRVDNEQFF
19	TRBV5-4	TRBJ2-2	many	CASKSGSPRSVGSSGELFF
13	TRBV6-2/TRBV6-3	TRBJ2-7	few	CASSYLRLAEQYF
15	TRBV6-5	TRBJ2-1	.	CASSPTVISYNEQFF